Reported below is one TCR beta chain. With V trimmed by 4 bases and J by 3 bases, 14 bases remained unmatched. The CDR3 runs to 18 residues. Germline assignment: CDR1 SGHTS and CDR2 YDEGEE. This specimen comes from a study of graft-versus-host responses after intestinal transplantation. TCRdb's table, derived via immunoSEQ multiplex PCR, lists solely in-frame clones and lacks some. The table lists 14,000 or so clones, 30% to 40% of them singletons. Study-wide results and caveats: Early post-transplant falls in HvG clones accompanied the peak levels of circulating GvH clones.

Stimulators, some 200,000 irradiated and violet-dye-labeled cells, were plated with some 200,000 CFSE-labeled responder cells. After the reaction, the investigators sorted the proliferating CFSE-low CD3+CD4+ and CD3+CD8+ responders. V gene TRBV5-8 combines with J gene TRBJ1-1; 11 bases are a match to TRBD1. This receptor was taken from a human patient who received an intestinal transplant. The sequences come from alloreactive CD8+ T cells from a mixed lymphocyte reaction culture, collected before intestinal transplant. Subset here: CFSE-low proliferating T cells sorted from roughly six-day pre-transplant mixed lymphocyte reaction (GvH or HvG direction). CDR3 bases: TGTGCCAGCAGCCTCCGGGACAGGGGGTACCTTGAGGACACTGAAGCTTTCTTT. This gives the protein CASSLRDRGYLEDTEAFF.